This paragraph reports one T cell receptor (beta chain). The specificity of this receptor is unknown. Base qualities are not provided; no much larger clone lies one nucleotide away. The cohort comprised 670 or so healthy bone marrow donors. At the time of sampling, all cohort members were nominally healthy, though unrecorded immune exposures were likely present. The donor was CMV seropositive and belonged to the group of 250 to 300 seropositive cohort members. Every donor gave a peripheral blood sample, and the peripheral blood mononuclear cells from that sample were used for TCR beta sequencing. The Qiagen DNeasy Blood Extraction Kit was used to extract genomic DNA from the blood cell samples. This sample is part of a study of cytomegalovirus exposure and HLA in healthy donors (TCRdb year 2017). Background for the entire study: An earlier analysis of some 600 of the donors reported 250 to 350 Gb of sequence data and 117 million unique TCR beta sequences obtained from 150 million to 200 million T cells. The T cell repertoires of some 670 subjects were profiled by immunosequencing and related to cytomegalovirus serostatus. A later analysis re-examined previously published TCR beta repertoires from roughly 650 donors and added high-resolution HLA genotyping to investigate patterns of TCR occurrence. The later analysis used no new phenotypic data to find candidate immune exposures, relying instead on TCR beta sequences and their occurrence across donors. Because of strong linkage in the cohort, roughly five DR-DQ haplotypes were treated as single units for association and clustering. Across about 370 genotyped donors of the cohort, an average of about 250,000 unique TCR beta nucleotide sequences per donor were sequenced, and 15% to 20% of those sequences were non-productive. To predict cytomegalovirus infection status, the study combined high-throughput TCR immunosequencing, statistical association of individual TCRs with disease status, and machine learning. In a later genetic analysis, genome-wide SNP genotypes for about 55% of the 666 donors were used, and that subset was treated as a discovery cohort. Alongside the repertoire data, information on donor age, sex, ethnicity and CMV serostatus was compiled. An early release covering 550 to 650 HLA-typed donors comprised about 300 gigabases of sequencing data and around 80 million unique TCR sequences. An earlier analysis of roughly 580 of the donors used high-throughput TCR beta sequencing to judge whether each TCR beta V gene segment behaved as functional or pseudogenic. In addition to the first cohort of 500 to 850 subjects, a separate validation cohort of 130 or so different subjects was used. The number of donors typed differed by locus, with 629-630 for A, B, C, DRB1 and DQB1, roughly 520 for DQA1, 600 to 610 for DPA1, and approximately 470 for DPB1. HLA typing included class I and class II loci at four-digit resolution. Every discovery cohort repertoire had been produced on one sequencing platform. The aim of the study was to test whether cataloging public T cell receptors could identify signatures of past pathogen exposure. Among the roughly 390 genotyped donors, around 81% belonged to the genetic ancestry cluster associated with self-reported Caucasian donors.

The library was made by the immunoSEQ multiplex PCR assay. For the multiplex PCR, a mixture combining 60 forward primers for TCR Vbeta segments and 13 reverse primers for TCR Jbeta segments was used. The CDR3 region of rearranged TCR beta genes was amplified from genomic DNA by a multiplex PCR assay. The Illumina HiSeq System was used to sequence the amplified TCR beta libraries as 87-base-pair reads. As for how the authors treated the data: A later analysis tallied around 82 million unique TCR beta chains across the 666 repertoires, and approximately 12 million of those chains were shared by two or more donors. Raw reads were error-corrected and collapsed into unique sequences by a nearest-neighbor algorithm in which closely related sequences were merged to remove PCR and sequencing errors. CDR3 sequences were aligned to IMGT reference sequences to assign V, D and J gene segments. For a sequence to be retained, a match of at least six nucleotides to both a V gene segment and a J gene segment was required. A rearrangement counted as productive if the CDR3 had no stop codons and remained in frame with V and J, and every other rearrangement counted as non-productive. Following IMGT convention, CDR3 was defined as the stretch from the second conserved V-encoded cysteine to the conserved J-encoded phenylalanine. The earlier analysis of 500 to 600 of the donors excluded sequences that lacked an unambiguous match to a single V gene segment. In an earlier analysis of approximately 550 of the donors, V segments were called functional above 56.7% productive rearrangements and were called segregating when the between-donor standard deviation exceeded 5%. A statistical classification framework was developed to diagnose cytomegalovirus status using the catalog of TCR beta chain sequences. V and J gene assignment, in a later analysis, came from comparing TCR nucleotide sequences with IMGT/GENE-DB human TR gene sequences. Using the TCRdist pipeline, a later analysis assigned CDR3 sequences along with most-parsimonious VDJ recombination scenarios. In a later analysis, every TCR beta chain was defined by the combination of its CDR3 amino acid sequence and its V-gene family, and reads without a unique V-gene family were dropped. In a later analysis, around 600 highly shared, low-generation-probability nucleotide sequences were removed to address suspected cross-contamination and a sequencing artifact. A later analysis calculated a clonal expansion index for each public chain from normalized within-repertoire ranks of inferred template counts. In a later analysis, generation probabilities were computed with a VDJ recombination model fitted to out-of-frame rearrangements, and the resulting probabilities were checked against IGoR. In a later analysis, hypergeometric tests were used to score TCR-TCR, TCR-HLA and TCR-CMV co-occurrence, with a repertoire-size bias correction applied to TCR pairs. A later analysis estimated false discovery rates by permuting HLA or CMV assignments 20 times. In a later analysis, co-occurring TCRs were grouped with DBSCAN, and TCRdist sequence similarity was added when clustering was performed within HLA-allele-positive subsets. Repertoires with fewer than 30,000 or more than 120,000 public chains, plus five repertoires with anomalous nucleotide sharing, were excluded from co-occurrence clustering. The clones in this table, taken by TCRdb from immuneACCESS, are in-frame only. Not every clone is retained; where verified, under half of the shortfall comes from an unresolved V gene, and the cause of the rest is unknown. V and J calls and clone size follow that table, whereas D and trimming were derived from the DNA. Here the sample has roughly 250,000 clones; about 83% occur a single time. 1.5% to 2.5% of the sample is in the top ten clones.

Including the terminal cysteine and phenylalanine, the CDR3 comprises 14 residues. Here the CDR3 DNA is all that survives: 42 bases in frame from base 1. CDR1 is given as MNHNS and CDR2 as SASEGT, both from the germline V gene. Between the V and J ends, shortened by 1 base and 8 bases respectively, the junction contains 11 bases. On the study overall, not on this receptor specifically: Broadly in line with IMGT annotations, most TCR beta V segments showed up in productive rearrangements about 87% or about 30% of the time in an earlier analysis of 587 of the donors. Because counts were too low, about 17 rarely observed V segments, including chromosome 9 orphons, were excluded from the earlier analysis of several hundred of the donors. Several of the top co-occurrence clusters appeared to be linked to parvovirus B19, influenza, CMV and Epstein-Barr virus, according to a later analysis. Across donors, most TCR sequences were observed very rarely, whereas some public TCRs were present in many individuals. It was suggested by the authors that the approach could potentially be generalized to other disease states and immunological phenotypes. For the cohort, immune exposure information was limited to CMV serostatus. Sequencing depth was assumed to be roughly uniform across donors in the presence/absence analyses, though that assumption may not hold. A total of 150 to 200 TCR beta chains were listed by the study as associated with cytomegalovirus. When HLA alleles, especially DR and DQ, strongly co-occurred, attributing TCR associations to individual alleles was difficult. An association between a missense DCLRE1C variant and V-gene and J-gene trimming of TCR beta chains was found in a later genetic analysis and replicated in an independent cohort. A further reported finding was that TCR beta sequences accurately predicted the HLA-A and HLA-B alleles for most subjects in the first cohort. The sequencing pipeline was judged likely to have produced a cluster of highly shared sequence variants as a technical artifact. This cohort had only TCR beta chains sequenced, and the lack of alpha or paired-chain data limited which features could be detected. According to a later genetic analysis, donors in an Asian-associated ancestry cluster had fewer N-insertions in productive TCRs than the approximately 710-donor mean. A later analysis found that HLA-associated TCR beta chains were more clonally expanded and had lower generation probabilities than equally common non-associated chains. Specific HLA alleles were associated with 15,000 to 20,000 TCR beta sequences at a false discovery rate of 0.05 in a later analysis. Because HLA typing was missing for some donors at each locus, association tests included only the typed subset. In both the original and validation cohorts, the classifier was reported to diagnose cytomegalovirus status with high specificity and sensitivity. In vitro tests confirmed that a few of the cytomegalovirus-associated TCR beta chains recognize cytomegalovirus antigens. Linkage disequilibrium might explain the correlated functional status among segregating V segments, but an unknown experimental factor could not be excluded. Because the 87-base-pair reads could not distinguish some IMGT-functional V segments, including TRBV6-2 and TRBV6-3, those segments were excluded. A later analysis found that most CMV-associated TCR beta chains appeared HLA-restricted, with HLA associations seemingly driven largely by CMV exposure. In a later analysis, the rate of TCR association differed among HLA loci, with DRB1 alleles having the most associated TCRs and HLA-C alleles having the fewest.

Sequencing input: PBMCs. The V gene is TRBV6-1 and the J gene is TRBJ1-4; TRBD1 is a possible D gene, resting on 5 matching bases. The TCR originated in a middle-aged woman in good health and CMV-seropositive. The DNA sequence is TGTGCCAGCAGTGAAGTCAAGGGGCACGAAAAACTGTTTTTT. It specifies CASSEVKGHEKLFF.